The following is a T cell receptor beta chain sequence with its context. Antigen specificity is unknown. The sample comes from a study of PD-1 blockade in classical Hodgkin lymphoma. Study in general: Intravenous delivery of nivolumab at 3 mg/kg to patients occurred every 2 weeks. Study-wide results and limits: When set against healthy donors, newly diagnosed patients were reported to show lower baseline TCR diversity.

Time point meaning: cycle 4 day 1 (C4D1), after 6 weeks of nivolumab. Exposure to brentuximab vedotin varied, and each patient had relapsed following autologous stem cell transplantation. Isolation of CD4+ T cells from thawed PBMCs was performed by magnetic negative selection. The germline V and J ends were trimmed by 2 bases and 12 bases, with 19 bases remaining between them. The germline gives CDR1 SGHVS, CDR2 FQNEAQ. The CDR3 sequence is 14 residues long. Data came from immunoSEQ multiplex PCR; TCRdb stores just in-frame clones and leaves some out. The sample lists 15,000 to 20,000 clones, roughly three quarters seen once, with around 2.6% in the top ten.

Sequences were derived from CD4+ T cells from blood, sampled before the fourth cycle of nivolumab. The chain is built from TRBV7-8 and TRBJ1-2, with a tentative D call TRBD1 (6 bases). This clonotype was obtained from a human donor with classical Hodgkin lymphoma. The CDR3 protein is CASSLLARLPGDTF. CDR3 sequence (DNA): TGTGCCAGCAGCTTACTAGCGCGGCTACCAGGGGACACCTTC.